This TCR beta chain was obtained from a study of cytomegalovirus exposure and HLA in healthy donors. PCR was performed using 60 Vbeta and 13 Jbeta primers. Libraries were prepared by immunoSEQ multiplex PCR; TCRdb keeps only in-frame clonotypes and omits some of them. The sample carries 90,000 to 130,000 clones, about four fifths recorded once. This CDR3 contains 18 residues. Germline V CDR1 and CDR2: LNHDA, SQIVND (reference sequence). V shed 4 bases, J shed 1 base, and the junction held 11 bases outside the gene matches. The donors, nominally healthy at sampling, likely had unrecorded immune exposures.

The chain uses TRBV19 and TRBJ2-3; TRBD2 matches 10 bases. This clonotype originated in a woman younger than 30 in good health and CMV-seropositive. What was sequenced was PBMCs. The CDR3 region has the DNA TGTGCCAGTAGTAGGTCCAGCGGGAGGGTTCAGGGCACAGATACGCAGTATTTT. Protein product: CASSRSSGRVQGTDTQYF.